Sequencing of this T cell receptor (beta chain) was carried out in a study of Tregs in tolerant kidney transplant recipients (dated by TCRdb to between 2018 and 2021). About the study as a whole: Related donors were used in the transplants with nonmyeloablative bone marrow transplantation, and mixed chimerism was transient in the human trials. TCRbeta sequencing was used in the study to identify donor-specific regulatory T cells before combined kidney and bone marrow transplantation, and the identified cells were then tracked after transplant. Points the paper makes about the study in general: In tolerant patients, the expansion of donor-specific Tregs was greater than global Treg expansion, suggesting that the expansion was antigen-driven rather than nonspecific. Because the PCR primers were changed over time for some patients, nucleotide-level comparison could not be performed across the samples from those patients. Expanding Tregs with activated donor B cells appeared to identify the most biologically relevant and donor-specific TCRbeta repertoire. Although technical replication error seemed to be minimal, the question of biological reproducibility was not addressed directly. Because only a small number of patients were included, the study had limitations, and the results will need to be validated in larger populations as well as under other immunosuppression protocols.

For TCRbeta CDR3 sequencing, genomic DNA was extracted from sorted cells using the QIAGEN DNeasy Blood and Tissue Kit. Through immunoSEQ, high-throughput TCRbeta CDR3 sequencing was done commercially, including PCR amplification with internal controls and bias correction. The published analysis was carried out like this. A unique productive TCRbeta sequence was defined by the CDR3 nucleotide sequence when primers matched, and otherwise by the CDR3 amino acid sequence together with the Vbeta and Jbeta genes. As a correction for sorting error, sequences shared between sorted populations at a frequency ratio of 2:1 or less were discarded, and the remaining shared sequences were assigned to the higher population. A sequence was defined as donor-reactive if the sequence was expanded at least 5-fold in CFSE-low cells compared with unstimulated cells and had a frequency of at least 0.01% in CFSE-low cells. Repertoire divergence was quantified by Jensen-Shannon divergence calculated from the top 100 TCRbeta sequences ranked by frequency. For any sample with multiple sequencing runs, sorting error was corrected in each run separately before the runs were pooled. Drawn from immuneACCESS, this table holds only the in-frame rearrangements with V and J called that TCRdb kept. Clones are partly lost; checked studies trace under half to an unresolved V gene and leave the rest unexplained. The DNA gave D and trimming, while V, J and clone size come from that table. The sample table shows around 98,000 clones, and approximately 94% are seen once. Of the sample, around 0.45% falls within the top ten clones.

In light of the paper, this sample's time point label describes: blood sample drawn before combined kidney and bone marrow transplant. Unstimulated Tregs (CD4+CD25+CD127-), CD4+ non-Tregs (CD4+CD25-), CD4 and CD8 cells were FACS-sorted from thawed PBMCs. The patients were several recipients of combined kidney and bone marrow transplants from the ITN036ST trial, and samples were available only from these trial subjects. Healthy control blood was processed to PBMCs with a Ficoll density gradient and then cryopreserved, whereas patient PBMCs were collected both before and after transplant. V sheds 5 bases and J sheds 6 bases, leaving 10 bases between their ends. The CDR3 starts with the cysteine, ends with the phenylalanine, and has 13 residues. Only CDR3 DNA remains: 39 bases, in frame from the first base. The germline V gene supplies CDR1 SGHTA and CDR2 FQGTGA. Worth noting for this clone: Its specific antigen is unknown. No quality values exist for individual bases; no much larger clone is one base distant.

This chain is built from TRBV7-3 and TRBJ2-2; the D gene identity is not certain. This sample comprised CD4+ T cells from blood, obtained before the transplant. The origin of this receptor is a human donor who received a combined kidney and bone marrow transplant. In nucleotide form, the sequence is TGTGCCAGCAGCCTTTACAGCCCCGGGGAGCTGTTTTTT. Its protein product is CASSLYSPGELFF.